Each of the 27 T cell receptor beta chains below was sequenced from the same sample in a study of shared clonotypes between healthy human individuals. Repertoires were generated with immunoSEQ multiplex PCR, while TCRdb's copy carries only in-frame clones and drops some. Of around 700,000 clones in the sample, approximately 73% were seen once. The specimen was memory CD4+ T cells sorted from blood. Subset noted: CD45RA-negative fraction. The receptors shown here come from a woman in her thirties in good health.

The V and J genes are TRBV28 and TRBJ1-4; D is unresolved. Per germline, CDR1 MDHEN and CDR2 SYDVKM. The CDR3 has 15 residues. V lost 6 bases and J lost 0, with 11 bases in between. For the CDR3, the DNA is TGTGCCAGCAGAAATCCAGCCGCAACTAATGAAAAACTGTTTTTT. Translation gives CASRNPAATNEKLFF.

The chain combines TRBV5-8 with TRBJ2-5; 7 bases are shared with TRBD2. Germline CDR1 is SGHTS and CDR2 is YDEGEE. The CDR3 is 15 residues long. V lost 1 base to trimming and J lost 4 bases; unmatched junction nucleotides: 7. The CDR3 coding sequence is TGTGCCAGCAGCTTGTATCACGGGGGGACAGAGACCCAGTACTTC. As protein: CASSLYHGGTETQYF.

The chain recombines TRBV15 with TRBJ1-1, with D tentatively TRBD1 (5 bases). V dropped 6 bases and J dropped 3 bases, with 17 bases sitting between them. The germline V gene encodes CDR1 LNHNV and CDR2 YYDKDF (reference sequence). The length of the CDR3 is 15 residues. The CDR3 region is CATRLARGGYTEAFF. The CDR3 DNA reads TGTGCCACCAGGCTAGCACGGGGGGGATACACTGAAGCTTTCTTT.

This CDR3 reads CASSDGGGASPLHF. The CDR3 region has the DNA TGTGCCAGCAGTGATGGAGGGGGCGCTTCACCCCTCCACTTT. The genes are TRBV25-1 and TRBJ1-6, with 7 nucleotides matching TRBD1. CDR3 size: 14 residues. The trim removed 3 bases at V and 9 bases at J, leaving 5 bases unmatched. CDR1 and CDR2 (germline): MGHDK, SYGVNS.

This clone has more than one count but fewer than ten. The chain joins TRBV7-3 to TRBJ1-1; no clear D gene. V dropped 1 base and J dropped 4 bases, with 7 bases sitting between them. Looked up from germline, CDR1 is SGHTA and CDR2 is FQGTGA. The CDR3 runs 13 residues. The CDR3 sequence is CASSLIGSTEAFF. In nucleotides, the CDR3 is TGTGCCAGCAGCTTAATTGGGAGCACTGAAGCTTTCTTT.

The chain has TRBV27 and TRBJ2-7; perhaps TRBD1 as D (6 bases). Trimming stripped 2 bases from V and 7 bases from J, with 24 bases between. The CDR3 totals 17 residues. Germline V gene lookup returns CDR1 MNHEY and CDR2 SMNVEV (reference sequence). This CDR3 is CASSLVSTGSPRGEQYF. CDR3 bases: TGTGCCAGCAGTTTAGTTTCGACCGGGTCCCCAAGGGGGGAGCAGTACTTC.

This clone was detected once. This chain uses TRBV6-1 with TRBJ1-1, with no clear D. The CDR3 is 14 residues long. V was shortened by 0 bases and J by 3 bases, with 8 bases between the two germline ends. CDR1 is MNHNS and CDR2 is SASEGT in the germline V gene. CDR3 amino acids: CASSEARSYTEAFF. For the CDR3, the DNA is TGTGCCAGCAGTGAAGCCCGGTCATACACTGAAGCTTTCTTT.

This rearrangement joins TRBV9 to TRBJ2-3; no clear D gene. V gave up 3 bases and J gave up 2 bases, with 7 bases separating them. CDR1 is SGDLS, CDR2 YYNGEE, per germline. The CDR3 loop spans 13 amino acids. The CDR3, as DNA: TGTGCCAGCAGCGCCGGGCTCACAGATACGCAGTATTTT. Its protein product is CASSAGLTDTQYF.

The chain couples TRBV19 to TRBJ1-4; D may be TRBD1 (5 bases). Germline V CDR1 and CDR2: LNHDA, SQIVND (reference sequence). The CDR3 runs 15 residues. V lost 9 bases and J 5 bases, leaving 19 bases between the germline ends. As DNA, the CDR3 is TGTGCCAGCGGCGTCACCGGGACGTTAAATGAAAAACTGTTTTTT. Its protein product is CASGVTGTLNEKLFF.

V gene TRBV5-4 combines with J gene TRBJ2-3; TRBD2 matches 7 bases. V lost 0 bases, J lost 0 bases, and 4 bases stayed unmatched. Germline CDR1 SGHNT, CDR2 YYREEE (reference sequence). The CDR3 loop spans 16 amino acids. CDR3 sequence: CASSLDAGASTDTQYF. The CDR3 DNA follows: TGTGCCAGCAGCTTGGACGCGGGAGCTAGCACAGATACGCAGTATTTT. Supplemented by reference TRBV5-4 and TRBJ2-3, the full variable domain reads ETGVTQSPTHLIKTRGQQVTLRCSSQSGHNTVSWYQQALGQGPQFIFQYYREEENGRGNFPPRFSGLQFPNYSSELNVNALELDDSALYLCASSLDAGASTDTQYFGPGTRLTVL.

The chain couples TRBV7-8 to TRBJ2-1; TRBD2 aligns across 10 bases. Losses at the gene ends were 7 bases for V and 9 bases for J; bases not matched to a gene: 6. This CDR3 contains 13 residues. Germline-derived CDR1 and CDR2 are SGHVS and FQNEAQ. The CDR3 is CASTGLASGEQFF. The CDR3 DNA reads as TGTGCCAGCACGGGACTAGCGTCAGGTGAGCAGTTCTTC.

The J gene is TRBJ1-5, the V gene TRBV5-6; 7 nucleotides align to TRBD1. The CDR3 extends over 15 amino acids. V lost 4 bases and J lost 1; bases outside the gene matches: 5. Germline V lookup: CDR1 SGHDT, CDR2 YYEEEE. The DNA for the CDR3 is TGTGCCAGCAGCCTGCGACAGGGCAGCAATCAGCCCCAGCATTTT. Protein: CASSLRQGSNQPQHF.

This clone was detected once. A junction boundary mismatches the germline segment, possibly from a read error. Other DNA sequences in this sample translate to the same CDR3. J is TRBJ1-2 and V is TRBV18, with a tentative D call TRBD1 (5 bases). Germline values: CDR1 KGHSH, CDR2 LQKENI. The CDR3 covers 16 residues. The CDR3 loop is CASSPRDSALVYGYTF. CDR3 sequence (DNA): TGTGCCAGTTCACCACGCGACAGCGCCCTTGTCTATGGCTACACCTTC. Full variable domain (missing parts from reference TRBV18 and TRBJ1-2): NAGVMQNPRHLVRRRGQEARLRCSPMKGHSHVYWYRQLPEEGLKFMVYLQKENIIDESGMPKERFSAEFPKEGPSILRIQQVVRGDSAAYFCASSPRDSALVYGYTFGSGTRLTVV.

This clone was detected a few times. The CDR3 reads CSVRDRASNQPQHF. CDR3 coding DNA: TGCAGCGTTCGGGACAGGGCGAGCAATCAGCCCCAGCATTTT. This sequence joins TRBV29-1 and TRBJ1-5; 9 nucleotides agree with TRBD1. The CDR3 is 14 amino acids. V lost 5 bases to trimming and J lost 1 base; unmatched junction nucleotides: 3. Germline lookup yields CDR1 SQVTM and CDR2 ANQGSEA.

The chain employs TRBV30 and TRBJ2-2; 8 nucleotides align to TRBD1. This CDR3 is 15 amino acids long. V trimming: 4 bases; J trimming: 6 bases; junction bases outside the gene matches: 10. Germline V gene sequence: CDR1 GTSNPN, CDR2 SVGIG (reference sequence). DNA for the CDR3: TGTGCCTGGAATCTTGGACAGGGATGGGCCGGGGAGCTGTTTTTT. This sequence encodes CAWNLGQGWAGELFF.

This chain joins TRBV19 and TRBJ1-5, with 7 bases matching TRBD1. Germline values: CDR1 LNHDA, CDR2 SQIVND (reference sequence). The CDR3 totals 18 residues. Trimming took 1 base from V and 3 from J; bases not matched to a gene: 12. This CDR3 is CASSIAYGTDTHNQPQHF. CDR3 in DNA: TGTGCCAGTAGTATAGCCTACGGGACAGATACCCACAATCAGCCCCAGCATTTT.

The J gene is TRBJ1-4, the V gene TRBV5-1; TRBD1 agrees at 7 bases. This CDR3 comprises 15 residues. Germline V gene lookup returns CDR1 SGHRS and CDR2 YFSETQ. V was pared by 4 bases and J by 0 bases, with 3 bases of the junction left unmatched. The CDR3 sequence is CASSRQGATNEKLFF. CDR3 in DNA: TGCGCCAGCAGCAGGCAGGGGGCAACTAATGAAAAACTGTTTTTT.

The sample holds a few counts of this clone. The chain joins TRBV11-2 to TRBJ1-4, with D possibly matching TRBD1 (6 bases). The CDR3 loop spans 12 amino acids. The germline gives CDR1 SGHAT, CDR2 FQNNGV. V shed 5 bases and J shed 14 bases, with 15 bases lying between them. CDR3: CASSIDRFTLFF. The CDR3 bases are TGTGCCAGCAGCATCGACAGGTTTACTCTGTTTTTT.

The sample holds one count of this clone. This chain joins TRBV19 and TRBJ2-2; D unclear. The CDR3 contains 12 residues. The ends were cut back, 3 bases at V and 9 bases at J, with 8 bases in the middle. Per germline, CDR1 LNHDA and CDR2 SQIVND (reference sequence). CDR3 amino acids: CASSMLARELFF. DNA of the CDR3: TGTGCCAGTAGTATGTTGGCCCGGGAGCTGTTTTTT.

In this sample, this clone turned up a few times. The chain uses TRBV6-5 and TRBJ2-5; D gene uncertain. The better agreement between TRBJ2-7 and the DNA end casts doubt on the J call. The length of the CDR3 is 15 residues. In germline, CDR1 is MNHEY, CDR2 SVGAGI. In DNA, the CDR3 is TGTGCCAGCAGTTTTTTGTCCTCTCTACCCTACGAGCAGTACTTC. Encoded protein: CASSFLSSLPYEQYF.

The V call is TRBV6-1, the J call TRBJ2-7; no reliable D call. V lost 1 base, J lost 2 bases, and 9 bases lay in between. CDR3 length: 14 residues. The V gene's germline CDR1 is MNHNS and CDR2 SASEGT. DNA of the CDR3: TGTGCCAGCAGTGAAGGATACGGCCCCTACGAGCAGTACTTC. The encoded protein is CASSEGYGPYEQYF.

The rearrangement joins TRBV7-6 to TRBJ2-2; D gene ambiguous. CDR1 is SGHVS, CDR2 FNYEAQ, per germline. The CDR3 runs 13 residues. The V gene lost 7 bases and the J gene lost 7 bases, with 13 bases spanning the gap. Here the CDR3 DNA reads TGTGCCAGCACTTTCCACCTTGACGGGGAGCTGTTTTTT. It translates to CASTFHLDGELFF.

The genes are TRBV7-2 and TRBJ2-3; D unresolved. The V end was cut by 5 bases, the J end by 6 bases, with 12 bases between. The CDR3 contains 13 residues. Germline CDR1 reads SGHTA; CDR2 reads FQGNSA. The CDR3 spells CASSPGLSDTQYF. The DNA of the CDR3 is TGTGCCAGCAGCCCGGGCCTCAGCGATACGCAGTATTTT.

The rearrangement joins TRBV2 to TRBJ2-5; D gene ambiguous. V lost 5 bases and J lost 5, with 15 bases in between. The CDR3 has 14 amino acids. The germline gives CDR1 SNHLY, CDR2 FYNNEI. Written as DNA, the CDR3 is TGTGCCAGCAGTCTGGCCCTCCACGGGGAGACCCAGTACTTC. Amino acid sequence: CASSLALHGETQYF.

The rearrangement links TRBV5-8 to TRBJ2-1; D remains ambiguous. V lost 4 bases and J lost 9, with 11 bases in between. CDR3 length: 12 amino acids. Germline lookup yields CDR1 SGHTS and CDR2 YDEGEE. This CDR3 reads CASSLRWSEQFF. The CDR3 bases are TGTGCCAGCAGCCTACGTTGGTCTGAGCAGTTCTTC.

The chain carries TRBV27 and TRBJ1-2; D is unclear. The V gene lost 7 bases and the J gene lost 7 bases, with 16 bases spanning the gap. The germline gives CDR1 MNHEY, CDR2 SMNVEV (reference sequence). This CDR3 region has 13 residues. The CDR3 DNA reads TGTGCCAGCAAACCTGCTTATGACACTGGCTACACCTTC. Protein sequence: CASKPAYDTGYTF.

The gene calls are TRBV6-1 and TRBJ2-5; 7 bases map to TRBD2. CDR1 is MNHNS, CDR2 SASEGT, per germline. This CDR3 contains 14 residues. J lost 4 bases, V lost 6 bases, and 8 bases had no gene match. CDR3 nucleotides: TGTGCCAGCAGCCCCCGCTGGGAGGGAGAGACCCAGTACTTC. As protein: CASSPRWEGETQYF.